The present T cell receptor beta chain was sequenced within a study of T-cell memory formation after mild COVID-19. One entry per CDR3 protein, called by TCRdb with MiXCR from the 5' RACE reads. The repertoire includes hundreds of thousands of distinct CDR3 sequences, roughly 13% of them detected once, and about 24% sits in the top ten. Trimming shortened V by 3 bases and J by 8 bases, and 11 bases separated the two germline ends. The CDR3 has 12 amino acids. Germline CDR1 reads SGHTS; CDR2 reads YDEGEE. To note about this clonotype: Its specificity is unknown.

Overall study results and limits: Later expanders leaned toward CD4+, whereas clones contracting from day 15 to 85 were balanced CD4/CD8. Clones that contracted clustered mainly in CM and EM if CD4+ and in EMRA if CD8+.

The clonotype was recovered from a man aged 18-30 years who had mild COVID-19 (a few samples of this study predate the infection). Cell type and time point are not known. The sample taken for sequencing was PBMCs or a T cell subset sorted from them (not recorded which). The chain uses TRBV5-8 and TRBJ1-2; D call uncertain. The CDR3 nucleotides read TGTGCCAGCAGCTGGGAGTATGGAGGCTACACCTTC. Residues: CASSWEYGGYTF. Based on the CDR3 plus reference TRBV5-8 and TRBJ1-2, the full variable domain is EAGVTQSPTHLIKTRGQQATLRCSPISGHTSVYWYQQALGLGLQFLLWYDEGEERNRGNFPPRFSGRQFPNYSSELNVNALELEDSALYLCASSWEYGGYTFGSGTRLTVV.